A single sample gave rise to the 4 T cell receptor beta chains below, sequenced in a study of graft-versus-host responses after intestinal transplantation. The repertoire was sequenced with immunoSEQ multiplex PCR; TCRdb's copy has only in-frame clones and lacks some. The table has around 110,000 clones, about nine tenths seen once. These receptors have no identified antigens. Specimen: unstimulated CD4+ T cells sorted from spleen or lymph node cells, collected before intestinal transplant. Receptors were obtained from a human donor who received an intestinal transplant.

The chain is built from TRBV5-1 and TRBJ2-3; 9 bases match TRBD2. Germline CDR1 is SGHRS and CDR2 is YFSETQ. The V gene end was trimmed by 5 bases and the J gene end by 0 bases; junction bases not matched to a gene: 7. The CDR3 has 16 amino acids. CDR3 in amino acids: CASSPLTSGSTDTQYF. DNA of the CDR3: TGCGCCAGCAGTCCCCTGACTAGCGGCAGCACAGATACGCAGTATTTT.

This clone showed up just once. This chain connects TRBV6-5 to TRBJ2-5; 8 bases agree with TRBD2. The CDR3 covers 15 residues. Unmatched junction bases numbered 5, after V lost 1 base and J lost 4 bases. Germline loops: CDR1 MNHEY, CDR2 SVGAGI. The CDR3 region is CASSYWAGGGETQYF. As DNA, the CDR3 is TGTGCCAGCAGTTACTGGGCGGGGGGAGGAGAGACCCAGTACTTC.

This chain joins TRBV30 and TRBJ1-6, with TRBD1 identical over 7 bases. The V segment lost 5 bases and the J segment 7 bases; nucleotides outside the gene matches: 2. Per the germline V gene, CDR1 is GTSNPN and CDR2 is SVGIG (reference sequence). CDR3 length: 12 amino acids. The CDR3 coding sequence is TGTGCCTGGGACAGGGTCAATTCACCCCTCCACTTT. As protein: CAWDRVNSPLHF.

J is TRBJ1-1 and V is TRBV18; TRBD1 matches 7 bases. CDR3 length: 15 amino acids. The trim removed 3 bases at V and 7 bases at J, leaving 11 bases unmatched. Germline values: CDR1 KGHSH, CDR2 LQKENI. This CDR3 is CASSPLQGSDGEAFF. As DNA, the CDR3 is TGTGCCAGCTCACCGTTACAGGGGAGTGACGGTGAAGCTTTCTTT.